Sequencing of this T cell receptor beta chain was carried out in a study of blood T cell repertoires in COVID-19. In the study overall: The origin of the acute and convalescent COVID-19 samples was the United States, Italy and Spain. T cells, B-cell-depleted T cells, or PBMCs supplied cDNA or gDNA.

The CDR3 runs 16 residues. CDR1 SGHVS and CDR2 FQNEAQ come from the germline V gene. J gave up 5 bases and V 3 bases, and 10 bases lay outside the gene matches. Under the authors' procedure: Researchers report that nucleated cell counts were estimated from reference gene primer amplification. The method was immunoSEQ multiplex PCR; TCRdb's version includes in-frame clones alone and lacks a portion of them. V, J and clone size derive from that table, while D and trimming were established from the DNA sequence. The sample shows some 270,000 clones, approximately 85% of them seen only once. The TCR sequence derives from a woman aged 70 to 79 with acute or convalescent COVID-19. Sequencing used peripheral blood. The V call is TRBV7-8, the J call TRBJ2-5; 9 bases map to TRBD1. CDR3 nucleotides: TGTGCCAGCAGCTTCGGCAGCCAAGGACAGGGGGAGACCCAGTACTTC. Translation: CASSFGSQGQGETQYF.